The following is a T cell receptor beta chain sequence with its context. Its antigen remains unknown. Other DNA sequences in this specimen translate into the identical CDR3. Treatment reported: some 19 received Ad26.COV2.S at low or high dose, single or two shots; about five received placebo; per-sample allocation not given. Sample collection was performed on day 63 after the first vaccine or placebo injection. Built on an Ad26 vector, the vaccine expressed Wuhan-strain SARS-CoV-2 spike. The sample comes from a study of Ad26.COV2.S vaccination and SARS-CoV-2 variants. Study overall: The donor was enrolled in the Ad26.COV2.S arm of the COV1001 trial. By the intramuscular route, Ad26.COV2.S was given once, or twice 56 days apart. Study observations and caveats: It was found that vaccine and placebo recipients had similar non-spike TCR breadth.

Produced via immunoSEQ multiplex PCR; TCRdb's table is partial and in-frame only. The table has about half a million clones, roughly nine tenths seen once; the top ten hold 1.7%. Germline CDR1 is GTSNPN and CDR2 is SVGIG (reference sequence). The V end lost 0 bases, the J end lost 3 bases, and 6 bases lay between the germline ends. This CDR3 comprises 13 residues. The clonotype was recovered from a person aged 18-65 years who received the Ad26.COV2.S COVID-19 vaccine or a placebo. The material was peripheral blood, obtained in a trial of Ad26.COV2.S vaccine versus placebo. This chain connects TRBV30 to TRBJ1-5; D is ambiguous. The CDR3 sequence: CAWSVRDNQPQHF. CDR3 in DNA: TGTGCCTGGAGTGTTAGGGACAATCAGCCCCAGCATTTT.